These T cell receptor beta chains were read from a single sample in a study of Graves' ophthalmopathy and Graves' hyperthyroidism. TCRdb reprocessed the multiplex PCR reads via MiXCR and lists one record per CDR3 protein. Altogether almost 400,000 distinct CDR3 sequences are present, 15% to 20% being singletons, with the ten largest covering about 1.4%. Material for sequencing was peripheral blood. These receptors were obtained from a young woman with Graves' ophthalmopathy. The CDR3 runs from the conserved cysteine through the conserved F or W. Fields, in order: V gene, D gene, J gene, clone size, CDR3 protein, CDR3 DNA. The D gene is left open where the match is weak. Expanded clones get a size class; other rows say once, few or many, or leave the size out.

V: TRBV7-2; D: NA; J: TRBJ1-5; size: many; CDR3: CASSSGRISNQPQHF; DNA: TGTGCCAGCAGCTCCGGACGGATTAGCAATCAGCCCCAGCATTTT
V: TRBV28; D: NA; J: TRBJ1-1; size: NA; CDR3: CASSLPDSSSGEAFF; DNA: NA
V: TRBV6-2/TRBV6-3; D: NA; J: TRBJ1-2; size: many; CDR3: CASSYQGYYGYTF; DNA: TGTGCCAGCAGTTACCAGGGATACTATGGCTACACCTTC
V: TRBV12-3/TRBV12-4; D: NA; J: TRBJ1-1; size: few; CDR3: CASSHRWNTEAFF; DNA: TGTGCCAGCAGTCATCGGTGGAACACTGAAGCTTTCTTT
V: TRBV20-1; D: TRBD1; J: TRBJ2-4; size: many; CDR3: CSARDRDRRLIRQYF; DNA: TGCAGTGCTAGAGATCGGGACAGGAGGTTGATACGACAGTACTTC
V: TRBV27; D: TRBD1; J: TRBJ2-5; size: many; CDR3: CASSSGSPDRVETQYF; DNA: TGTGCCAGCAGTTCCGGTAGTCCGGACAGGGTGGAGACCCAGTACTTC
V: TRBV27; D: TRBD1; J: TRBJ1-6; size: many; CDR3: CASSLDGDSRNSPLHF; DNA: TGTGCCAGCAGTTTAGATGGGGACAGCAGAAATTCACCCCTCCACTTT
V: TRBV5-1; D: NA; J: TRBJ1-6; size: many; CDR3: CASSLAAGMGSPLHF; DNA: TGCGCCAGCAGCTTGGCGGCAGGGATGGGTTCACCCCTCCACTTT
V: TRBV6-2/TRBV6-3; D: TRBD1; J: TRBJ2-7; size: NA; CDR3: CASSTSDRGTRQYF; DNA: TGTGCCAGCAGTACCAGCGACAGGGGAACTCGGCAGTACTTC
V: TRBV20-1; D: NA; J: TRBJ1-6; size: many; CDR3: CSARMGGSRSSYNSPLHF; DNA: TGCAGTGCTAGGATGGGAGGGTCTAGAAGCTCCTATAATTCACCCCTCCACTTT
V: TRBV2; D: TRBD1; J: TRBJ2-2; size: many; CDR3: CASSGTGGNTGELFF; DNA: TGTGCCAGCAGTGGGACAGGGGGAAACACCGGGGAGCTGTTTTTT
V: TRBV7-9; D: NA; J: TRBJ1-1; size: NA; CDR3: CASRSRANEAFF; DNA: TGTGCCAGCAGATCCAGAGCAAATGAAGCTTTCTTT
V: TRBV4-1; D: NA; J: TRBJ1-5; size: many; CDR3: CASSQEDGYGQPQHF; DNA: TGCGCCAGCAGCCAAGAGGACGGCTACGGTCAGCCCCAGCATTTT
V: TRBV6-2/TRBV6-3; D: NA; J: TRBJ1-1; size: many; CDR3: CASRTQGWAEAFF; DNA: TGTGCCAGCAGGACACAGGGCTGGGCTGAAGCTTTCTTT
V: TRBV6-5; D: NA; J: TRBJ2-6; size: many; CDR3: CASSYNRLSSGANVLTF; DNA: TGTGCCAGCAGTTACAACAGGCTAAGCTCTGGGGCCAACGTCCTGACTTTC
V: TRBV7-2; D: TRBD2; J: TRBJ2-5; size: many; CDR3: CASSLAQGLQTQYF; DNA: TGTGCCAGCAGCTTAGCGCAGGGACTACAGACCCAGTACTTC
V: TRBV7-2; D: NA; J: TRBJ1-5; size: many; CDR3: CASSLTLHSNQPQHF; DNA: TGTGCCAGCAGCTTAACGTTACATTCCAATCAGCCCCAGCATTTT
V: TRBV19; D: TRBD2; J: TRBJ2-7; size: many; CDR3: CASSDSGRYEQYF; DNA: TGTGCCAGTAGCGATAGCGGGAGGTACGAGCAGTACTTC
V: TRBV6-1; D: TRBD1; J: TRBJ1-2; size: NA; CDR3: CASSDHSRGQNYGYTF; DNA: TGTGCCAGCAGCGATCACTCCAGGGGGCAGAACTATGGCTACACCTTC
V: TRBV12-3/TRBV12-4; D: TRBD1; J: TRBJ1-2; size: once; CDR3: CASKQGTGDGYTF; DNA: TGTGCCAGCAAGCAAGGGACAGGGGATGGCTACACCTTC
V: TRBV7-9; D: NA; J: TRBJ2-4; size: many; CDR3: CASSDRRLGNIQYF; DNA: TGTGCCAGCAGCGATAGACGGTTAGGTAACATTCAGTACTTC
V: TRBV4-3; D: NA; J: TRBJ2-5; size: many; CDR3: CASSQERGAYTETQYF; DNA: TGCGCCAGCAGCCAAGAACGAGGAGCCTATACGGAGACCCAGTACTTC
V: TRBV2; D: TRBD2; J: TRBJ2-7; size: NA; CDR3: CASRLAGGTYEQYF; DNA: TGTGCCAGTAGACTAGCGGGAGGGACCTACGAGCAGTACTTC
V: TRBV3-1; D: NA; J: TRBJ1-1; size: many; CDR3: CASSQGTRNTEAFF; DNA: TGTGCCAGCAGCCAAGGGACACGGAACACTGAAGCTTTCTTT
V: TRBV30; D: NA; J: TRBJ1-1; size: many; CDR3: CAWSTLTGLNTEAFF; DNA: TGTGCCTGGAGTACCTTGACTGGGTTGAACACTGAAGCTTTCTTT
V: TRBV7-2; D: TRBD1; J: TRBJ2-1; size: many; CDR3: CASSLDRGIDEQFF; DNA: TGTGCCAGCAGCTTAGACAGGGGGATCGATGAGCAGTTCTTC
V: TRBV27; D: NA; J: TRBJ1-1; size: few; CDR3: CASSFRPGVTEAFF; DNA: TGTGCCAGCAGTTTTCGTCCCGGGGTCACTGAAGCTTTCTTT
V: TRBV6-1; D: NA; J: TRBJ2-7; size: many; CDR3: CASNYREDHEQYF; DNA: TGTGCCAGCAACTACAGGGAAGACCACGAGCAGTACTTC
V: TRBV11-2; D: NA; J: TRBJ2-5; size: NA; CDR3: CASEPPWAQTQYF; DNA: TGTGCCAGCGAGCCGCCGTGGGCGCAGACCCAGTACTTC
V: TRBV6-2/TRBV6-3; D: TRBD1; J: TRBJ1-5; size: few; CDR3: CASKGRGRDSQENQPQHF; DNA: TGTGCCAGCAAGGGGAGGGGTCGGGACAGCCAGGAGAATCAGCCCCAGCATTTT
V: TRBV20-1; D: NA; J: TRBJ2-7; size: many; CDR3: CSARSRYEQYF; DNA: TGCAGTGCTAGGAGCAGGTACGAGCAGTACTTC
V: TRBV14; D: NA; J: TRBJ2-7; size: many; CDR3: CASSPRGSGYEQYF; DNA: TGTGCCAGCAGCCCTAGGGGGAGTGGGTACGAGCAGTACTTC
V: TRBV29-1; D: NA; J: TRBJ2-7; size: many; CDR3: CSVGRTTYEQYF; DNA: TGCAGCGTTGGCAGGACTACCTACGAGCAGTACTTC
V: TRBV19; D: NA; J: TRBJ1-1; size: many; CDR3: CASRTVLNTEAFF; DNA: TGTGCCAGTAGAACAGTTCTGAACACTGAAGCTTTCTTT
V: TRBV12-3/TRBV12-4; D: NA; J: TRBJ2-5; size: many; CDR3: CASSFGQDSGVQETQYF; DNA: TGTGCCAGCAGTTTCGGGCAGGACAGTGGGGTCCAAGAGACCCAGTACTTC
V: TRBV20-1; D: TRBD2; J: TRBJ2-2; size: NA; CDR3: CSATGLAGGSSAGELFF; DNA: TGCAGTGCGACGGGACTAGCGGGAGGAAGTTCGGCCGGGGAGCTGTTTTTT
V: TRBV6-2/TRBV6-3; D: TRBD2; J: TRBJ2-7; size: NA; CDR3: CASTPEGSGKPSSYEQYF; DNA: TGTGCCAGCACCCCAGAGGGTAGCGGGAAGCCAAGCTCCTACGAGCAGTACTTC
V: TRBV4-2; D: TRBD1; J: TRBJ1-1; size: many; CDR3: CASRGQGNAEAFF; DNA: TGTGCCAGCAGGGGACAGGGGAACGCTGAAGCTTTCTTT
V: TRBV20-1; D: NA; J: TRBJ2-7; size: many; CDR3: CSARDALLGSSYEQYF; DNA: TGCAGTGCTAGAGATGCCCTTTTGGGGAGCTCCTACGAGCAGTACTTC
V: TRBV28; D: NA; J: TRBJ1-1; size: many; CDR3: CASSSLTNEAFF; DNA: TGTGCCAGCAGTTCTCTGACTAATGAAGCTTTCTTT
V: TRBV30; D: TRBD1; J: TRBJ2-5; size: many; CDR3: CAWSPGDRGKTQYF; DNA: TGTGCCTGGAGTCCGGGGGACAGGGGAAAGACCCAGTACTTC
V: TRBV7-8; D: TRBD2; J: TRBJ2-4; size: many; CDR3: CASTKTELLAGGPVAKNIQYF; DNA: TGTGCCAGCACCAAGACGGAGTTACTAGCGGGAGGGCCGGTAGCCAAAAACATTCAGTACTTC
V: TRBV12-3/TRBV12-4; D: NA; J: TRBJ1-6; size: many; CDR3: CASSSPGTLAGPLHF; DNA: TGTGCCAGCAGTTCCCCGGGGACATTGGCGGGACCCCTCCACTTT
V: TRBV12-3/TRBV12-4; D: TRBD2; J: TRBJ2-2; size: many; CDR3: CASSPGGLARYTGELFF; DNA: TGTGCCAGCAGTCCCGGAGGACTAGCGCGTTACACCGGGGAGCTGTTTTTT
V: TRBV28; D: TRBD2; J: TRBJ2-7; size: NA; CDR3: CASSLQTSGSYEQYF; DNA: TGTGCCAGCAGTTTACAGACTAGCGGGAGCTACGAGCAGTACTTC
V: TRBV27; D: NA; J: TRBJ2-5; size: many; CDR3: CASSPQHSQETQYF; DNA: TGTGCCAGCAGTCCCCAACACAGCCAAGAGACCCAGTACTTC
V: TRBV6-1; D: NA; J: TRBJ1-1; size: many; CDR3: CASSEQVLNTEAFF; DNA: TGTGCCAGCAGTGAACAGGTCTTGAACACTGAAGCTTTCTTT
V: TRBV10-2; D: NA; J: TRBJ1-1; size: many; CDR3: CASSTRSNTEAFF; DNA: TGCGCCAGCAGCACCAGGTCGAACACTGAAGCTTTCTTT
V: TRBV6-4; D: NA; J: TRBJ2-4; size: many; CDR3: CASSDGSGNIQYF; DNA: TGTGCCAGCAGTGATGGCAGTGGCAACATTCAGTACTTC
V: TRBV14; D: NA; J: TRBJ2-7; size: many; CDR3: CASSQAGRNYEQYF; DNA: TGTGCCAGCAGCCAAGCGGGTCGCAACTACGAGCAGTACTTC
V: TRBV6-2/TRBV6-3; D: TRBD2; J: TRBJ2-5; size: NA; CDR3: CASRTLAGVGQETQYF; DNA: TGTGCCAGCAGGACACTAGCGGGAGTAGGGCAAGAGACCCAGTACTTC
V: TRBV30; D: NA; J: TRBJ2-7; size: many; CDR3: CAWRLLGYEQYF; DNA: TGTGCCTGGAGACTACTCGGGTACGAGCAGTACTTC
V: TRBV20-1; D: TRBD2; J: TRBJ2-7; size: many; CDR3: CSAATGLAGSYEQYF; DNA: TGCAGTGCCGCGACGGGACTAGCGGGGTCCTACGAGCAGTACTTC
V: TRBV6-1; D: NA; J: TRBJ1-6; size: many; CDR3: CASSEARRGPFEPLHF; DNA: TGTGCCAGCAGTGAAGCGCGAAGGGGCCCGTTCGAACCCCTCCACTTT
V: TRBV4-1; D: TRBD1; J: TRBJ2-7; size: NA; CDR3: CASSQAEQGIYEQYF; DNA: TGCGCCAGCAGCCAAGCGGAACAGGGGATCTACGAGCAGTACTTC
V: TRBV14; D: NA; J: TRBJ1-1; size: many; CDR3: CASSRGVARTLMNTEAFF; DNA: TGTGCCAGCAGCCGAGGGGTCGCTCGGACACTAATGAACACTGAAGCTTTCTTT
V: TRBV6-2/TRBV6-3; D: NA; J: TRBJ1-6; size: many; CDR3: CASRSDPGVSPLHF; DNA: TGTGCCAGCAGATCCGACCCGGGAGTTTCACCCCTCCACTTT